One and the same sample provided the 11 T cell receptor beta chains below, sequenced in a study of regulatory T cells in long-lasting Graves disease. Through Arm-PCR of CDR3 regions and iRepertoire HTBI primers, TCR beta libraries were built. TCRdb itself ran the multiplex PCR reads through MiXCR, one entry per CDR3 protein. The sample lists some 340,000 distinct CDR3 sequences, 12% occurring once. Regarding time point: newly diagnosed GD, antithyroid drugs for less than 3 months. Preparation of the TCR library used RNA extracted from PBMCs. These data are also associated with another study on T cells in Graves' hyperthyroidism and ophthalmopathy.

This specimen was peripheral blood mononuclear cells (PBMCs), taken at new diagnosis, from a patient treated with antithyroid drugs. The receptor set was obtained from a woman under 30 with Graves disease.

This clonotype was seen ten or more times. The DNA of the CDR3 is TGTGCCACCAGTGGACGGGACCCGGCCCATTCAAGTAATGAAAAACTGTTTTTT. This codes for CATSGRDPAHSSNEKLFF. This chain links TRBV24-1 with TRBJ1-4; D might be TRBD1 (5 bases). The germline gives CDR1 KGHDR, CDR2 SFDVKD. The CDR3 is made up of 18 amino acids. Trimming stripped 5 bases from V and 4 bases from J, with 22 bases between.

This clonotype was seen many times. A junction boundary mismatches the germline segment, possibly from a read error. The chain employs TRBV6-2 or TRBV6-3 and TRBJ2-1; TRBD1 agrees at 8 bases. CDR1 and CDR2 (germline): MNHEY, SVGEGT. The CDR3 spans 11 residues. CDR3: CASRESDREVF. The CDR3 region has the DNA TGTGCCAGCAGGGAATCGGACAGGGAGGTCTTC.

This clonotype has ten or more counts. The J gene is TRBJ2-1, the V gene TRBV7-2; 12 positions agree with TRBD2. The length of the CDR3 is 18 residues. Germline lookup yields CDR1 SGHTA and CDR2 FQGNSA. Trimming removed 6 bases from V and 4 bases from J; junction bases left unmatched: 13. Here the CDR3 DNA reads TGTGCCAGCAGGTCCACTCCCGGCCTAGCGGGGGGGTACAATGAGCAGTTCTTC. Translated, it gives CASRSTPGLAGGYNEQFF.

This clonotype was picked up many times. The rearrangement joins TRBV2 to TRBJ2-5; D is uncertain. Germline V gene data show CDR1 as SNHLY and CDR2 as FYNNEI. The CDR3 runs 13 residues. Trimming left V 3 bases short and J 5 bases short, with 10 bases between. CDR3 protein: CASSDEAWETQYF. Written as DNA, the CDR3 is TGTGCCAGCAGTGACGAGGCTTGGGAGACCCAGTACTTC.

The chain employs TRBV7-6 and TRBJ1-2, with D unclear. The V end was cut by 4 bases, the J end by 7 bases, with 7 bases between. This CDR3 comprises 11 residues. Germline CDR1 SGHVS, CDR2 FNYEAQ. CDR3 bases: TGTGCCAGCAGCTCCACGGGTGGCTACACCTTC. Its protein product is CASSSTGGYTF. The variable domain in full, with the rest retrieved from reference TRBV7-6 and TRBJ1-2, is GAGVSQSPRYKVTKRGQDVALRCDPISGHVSLYWYRQALGQGPEFLTYFNYEAQQDKSGLPNDRFSAERPEGSISTLTIQRTEQRDSAMYRCASSSTGGYTFGSGTRLTVV.

In this sample, this clonotype turned up many times. V gene TRBV7-9 combines with J gene TRBJ2-1, with 8 positions matching TRBD2. Germline lookup yields CDR1 SEHNR and CDR2 FQNEAQ (reference sequence). The ends lost 3 bases at V and 3 bases at J; junction bases unmatched: 7. CDR3 length equals 16 residues. CDR3 region: CASSFPWTSLYNEQFF. As DNA, the CDR3 is TGTGCCAGCAGCTTCCCCTGGACTAGCCTCTACAATGAGCAGTTCTTC.

This clonotype was observed many times. The chain links TRBV6-2 or TRBV6-3 to TRBJ2-1; 14 bases are a match to TRBD2. CDR1 and CDR2 (germline): MNHEY, SVGEGT. This CDR3 region has 17 residues. The V and J ends lost 5 bases and 6 bases, in that order; junction bases with no gene match: 9. Here the CDR3 reads CASSDKGGTSGGNEQFF. The CDR3 DNA reads as TGTGCCAGCAGTGATAAAGGCGGGACTAGCGGGGGCAATGAGCAGTTCTTC.

This clonotype was observed a handful of times. J is TRBJ2-1 and V is TRBV6-1; D gene unclear. Germline V gene lookup returns CDR1 MNHNS and CDR2 SASEGT. The CDR3 runs 12 residues. Trimming left V 7 bases short and J 5 bases short, with 9 bases between. In DNA, the CDR3 is TGTGCCAGCACTCCCCTCCACAATGAGCAGTTCTTC. Residues: CASTPLHNEQFF.

The V and J genes are TRBV5-1 and TRBJ2-3; D may match TRBD1 or TRBD2 (5 bases each). Trimming took 5 bases from V and 5 from J, leaving 18 bases between them. The CDR3 runs 15 residues. Germline lookup yields CDR1 SGHRS and CDR2 YFSETQ. CDR3 bases: TGCGCCAGCAGTTCTAACTCAGGGAGAGGAGATACGCAGTATTTT. Its protein is CASSSNSGRGDTQYF.

This chain uses TRBV6-4 with TRBJ2-1, with a weak D call TRBD2 (6 bases). Germline V CDR1 and CDR2: MRHNA, SNTAGT. Deletions cut 0 bases from V and 6 bases from J, with 15 bases between. CDR3 size: 16 residues. CDR3 sequence: CASSDSIGDGSNEQFF. The CDR3 coding sequence is TGTGCCAGCAGTGACTCGATTGGAGACGGGAGCAATGAGCAGTTCTTC.

This clonotype was seen ten or more times. This chain links TRBV4-3 with TRBJ1-1; D is undetermined. The CDR3 has 16 residues. Trimming took off 0 bases at V and 0 bases at J, with 11 bases between the two ends. CDR1 and CDR2 from the germline V gene are LGHNA and YSLEER. The CDR3 protein is CASSQEVHNMNTEAFF. CDR3 sequence (DNA): TGCGCCAGCAGCCAAGAAGTCCATAACATGAACACTGAAGCTTTCTTT.